These 20 T cell receptor beta chains came from one sample sequenced in a study of shared T cell receptors in the human thymus. Here immunoSEQ multiplex PCR was the method, and the copy in TCRdb shows in-frame clones only, minus some. The data hold approximately 660,000 clones, with roughly 90% observed a single time. These same data were also listed under a study on human thymus T cells.

The sequenced sample was thymocytes. The receptors shown here come from a boy younger than two with a congenital heart defect.

This sequence joins TRBV10-3 and TRBJ2-1; 9 bases are shared with TRBD2. J lost 6 bases, V lost 10 bases, and 10 bases had no gene match. In germline, CDR1 is ENHRY, CDR2 SYGVKD. The CDR3 loop spans 14 amino acids. The CDR3 sequence is CATTLAGWPNEQFF. Here the CDR3 DNA reads TGTGCCACCACACTAGCGGGCTGGCCCAATGAGCAGTTCTTC.

This rearrangement joins TRBV19 to TRBJ1-2; D is possibly TRBD1 (6 bases). CDR1 and CDR2 from the germline V gene are LNHDA and SQIVND (reference sequence). The CDR3 has 15 residues. V lost 11 bases and J lost 6, with 25 bases in between. The CDR3 bases are TGTGCCTCCGTAGTGGGACATCCCCCTATGGATGGCTACACCTTC. Translated: CASVVGHPPMDGYTF. The variable domain in full, with the rest retrieved from reference TRBV19 and TRBJ1-2, is DGGITQSPKYLFRKEGQNVTLSCEQNLNHDAMYWYRQDPGQGLRLIYYSQIVNDFQKGDIAEGYSVSREKKESFPLTVTSAQKNPTAFYLCASVVGHPPMDGYTFGSGTRLTVV.

The chain has TRBV5-6 and TRBJ2-7, with unresolved D. Trimming took 8 bases from V and 0 from J, leaving 15 bases between them. This CDR3 has 14 amino acids. Germline assignment: CDR1 SGHDT and CDR2 YYEEEE. The CDR3 nucleotides read TGTGCCAGATCTACTCCCACCCCCTCCTACGAGCAGTACTTC. Translating gives CARSTPTPSYEQYF. Using reference TRBV5-6 and TRBJ2-7 for the parts outside the CDR3, the full variable domain is DAGVTQSPTHLIKTRGQQVTLRCSPKSGHDTVSWYQQALGQGPQFIFQYYEEEERQRGNFPDRFSGHQFPNYSSELNVNALLLGDSALYLCARSTPTPSYEQYFGPGTRLTVT.

The count of this clone is one. This chain uses TRBV10-1 with TRBJ2-7, with 8 nucleotides matching TRBD1. Germline CDR1 and CDR2: WNHNN and SYGVQD (reference sequence). Trimming took 7 bases from V and 0 from J; bases not matched to a gene: 8. The CDR3 covers 15 residues. The CDR3 DNA is TGCGCCAGCACCCCAACGGACAGGGCCTCCTACGAGCAGTACTTC. It yields the protein CASTPTDRASYEQYF.

The chain joins TRBV5-1 to TRBJ2-4, with 13 nucleotides matching TRBD2. The CDR3 has 17 residues. J lost 3 bases, V lost 0 bases, and 3 bases had no gene match. CDR1 SGHRS and CDR2 YFSETQ come from the germline V gene. The CDR3, as DNA: TGCGCCAGCAGCTTGGAACTAGCGGGAGGGGGCAAAAACATTCAGTACTTC. Translating gives CASSLELAGGGKNIQYF.

The V and J genes are TRBV25-1 and TRBJ2-7, with D unclear. In germline, CDR1 is MGHDK, CDR2 SYGVNS. V was shortened by 10 bases and J by 9 bases, with 16 bases between the two germline ends. This CDR3 has 11 residues. CDR3 DNA sequence: TGTGCCAACTATTCGGGTCAAGGGCAGTACTTC. This encodes CANYSGQGQYF.

The V call is TRBV15, the J call TRBJ1-2; a weak D match, TRBD1 (6 bases). The CDR3 has 14 amino acids. V was pared by 0 bases and J by 9 bases, with 14 bases between. Germline values: CDR1 LNHNV, CDR2 YYDKDF (reference sequence). The CDR3 protein is CATSRESNRESYTF. For the CDR3, the DNA is TGTGCCACCAGCAGAGAGTCCAACAGGGAGAGCTACACCTTC.

The genes are TRBV6-1 and TRBJ2-1; 8 bases are a match to TRBD2. This CDR3 spans 19 amino acids. The trim removed 3 bases at V and 2 bases at J, leaving 15 bases unmatched. The germline gives CDR1 MNHNS, CDR2 SASEGT. In DNA form, the CDR3 reads TGTGCCAGCAGTGATGCGGCCCGAGGCCGGGAGGGCCCCTACAATGAGCAGTTCTTC. Encoded protein: CASSDAARGREGPYNEQFF.

This clone was picked up a small number of times. This sequence joins TRBV5-5 and TRBJ2-3; 8 bases match TRBD2. Germline V gene data show CDR1 as SGHKS and CDR2 as YYEKEE (reference sequence). V lost 4 bases and J lost 0; bases outside the gene matches: 7. This CDR3 contains 16 residues. The CDR3 nucleotides read TGTGCCAGCAGCCCGATAGCGGGAACGAGCACAGATACGCAGTATTTT. Translated, it gives CASSPIAGTSTDTQYF.

The rearrangement joins TRBV18 to TRBJ2-7; TRBD2 aligns across 11 bases. V shed 0 bases, J shed 4 bases, and the junction held 5 bases outside the gene matches. The CDR3 has 16 amino acids. CDR1 and CDR2 (germline): KGHSH, LQKENI. CDR3 sequence reads: CASSPPKRLAGYEQYF. CDR3 in DNA: TGTGCCAGCTCACCACCGAAGCGACTAGCGGGGTACGAGCAGTACTTC.

V is TRBV19 and J is TRBJ1-2; D call uncertain. The CDR3 is 18 amino acids. CDR1 and CDR2 from the germline V gene are LNHDA and SQIVND (reference sequence). The V end was cut by 4 bases, the J end by 0 bases, with 21 bases between. The CDR3 region is CASSRQARSFLANYGYTF. The CDR3 DNA sequence: TGTGCCAGTAGTAGGCAGGCCCGGTCCTTTTTGGCTAACTATGGCTACACCTTC. Combining the CDR3 with reference TRBV19 and TRBJ1-2 gives the whole variable domain DGGITQSPKYLFRKEGQNVTLSCEQNLNHDAMYWYRQDPGQGLRLIYYSQIVNDFQKGDIAEGYSVSREKKESFPLTVTSAQKNPTAFYLCASSRQARSFLANYGYTFGSGTRLTVV.

The chain employs TRBV28 and TRBJ1-1; TRBD1 aligns across 7 bases. After removal of 1 base from V and 4 bases from J, the junction contained 12 bases not matched to a gene. Germline CDR1 reads MDHEN; CDR2 reads SYDVKM. The CDR3 has 17 amino acids. The CDR3 sequence: CASSLLARQGISTEAFF. CDR3 in DNA: TGTGCCAGCAGTTTATTGGCCCGACAGGGTATAAGCACTGAAGCTTTCTTT. Variable domain in full (rest from reference TRBV28 and TRBJ1-1): DVKVTQSSRYLVKRTGEKVFLECVQDMDHENMFWYRQDPGLGLRLIYFSYDVKMKEKGDIPEGYSVSREKKERFSLILESASTNQTSMYLCASSLLARQGISTEAFFGQGTRLTVV.

This chain joins TRBV6-1 and TRBJ2-1; maybe TRBD1 (5 bases). Per the germline V gene, CDR1 is MNHNS and CDR2 is SASEGT. The CDR3 runs to 16 residues. V was shortened by 1 base and J by 0 bases, with 10 bases between the two germline ends. CDR3 DNA: TGTGCCAGCAGTGAAGTGGACAACAGCTCCTACAATGAGCAGTTCTTC. Its translation is CASSEVDNSSYNEQFF.

The V call is TRBV19, the J call TRBJ2-7, with 7 bases that match TRBD2. The ends lost 1 base at V and 0 bases at J; junction bases unmatched: 9. The CDR3 consists of 17 residues. The germline gives CDR1 LNHDA, CDR2 SQIVND (reference sequence). CDR3 sequence: CASSIASFSGYSYEQYF. In DNA, the CDR3 is TGTGCCAGTAGTATAGCCTCCTTTAGCGGGTACTCCTACGAGCAGTACTTC.

This clone was recorded only once. The genes are TRBV7-2 and TRBJ2-7; D possibly corresponds to TRBD1 (6 bases). V gave up 2 bases and J gave up 3 bases, with 14 bases separating them. CDR3 length: 15 residues. The V gene's germline CDR1 is SGHTA and CDR2 FQGNSA. For the CDR3, the DNA is TGTGCCAGCAGCTTACAAGGACAGCCCAACTACGAGCAGTACTTC. As protein: CASSLQGQPNYEQYF.

This sequence joins TRBV15 and TRBJ2-7; 8 positions agree with TRBD1. After removal of 3 bases from V and 4 bases from J, the junction contained 11 bases not matched to a gene. The germline CDR1 and CDR2 sequences are LNHNV and YYDKDF (reference sequence). This CDR3 region has 16 residues. CDR3 in amino acids: CATSSWEDRVVYEQYF. CDR3 DNA sequence: TGTGCCACCAGCAGTTGGGAGGACAGGGTGGTTTACGAGCAGTACTTC.

The rearrangement links TRBV5-4 to TRBJ1-2, with 7 bases fitting TRBD1. Germline V gives CDR1 SGHNT, CDR2 YYREEE (reference sequence). The CDR3 runs 14 residues. Trimming removed 2 bases from V and 8 bases from J; junction bases left unmatched: 9. The CDR3 sequence is CASSLTGVVGGYTF. The CDR3 bases are TGTGCCAGCAGCTTAACAGGGGTGGTTGGCGGCTACACCTTC.

V usage is TRBV11-3 and J usage is TRBJ1-1, with D possibly matching TRBD1 (6 bases). There are 15 residues in the CDR3. Germline V gene data show CDR1 as SGHNT and CDR2 as YENEEA. Trimming took off 5 bases at V and 1 base at J, with 14 bases between the two ends. CDR3 protein: CASSVMRGGNTEAFF. CDR3 nucleotide sequence: TGTGCCAGCAGCGTGATGAGGGGGGGGAACACTGAAGCTTTCTTT.

This chain connects TRBV7-9 to TRBJ1-2; perhaps TRBD1 as D (5 bases). CDR3 length equals 15 residues. Trimming removed 1 base from V and 4 bases from J, with 13 bases in between. Germline loops: CDR1 SEHNR, CDR2 FQNEAQ (reference sequence). The CDR3 here is CASSLEAGPIYGYTF. The CDR3 region has the DNA TGTGCCAGCAGCTTAGAGGCAGGGCCGATCTATGGCTACACCTTC.

This sequence joins TRBV4-2 and TRBJ2-2; 8 nucleotides match TRBD2. The ends lost 6 bases at V and 4 bases at J; junction bases unmatched: 13. Germline V gene lookup returns CDR1 LGHNA and CDR2 YNFKEQ. The CDR3 length is 17 residues. Here the CDR3 reads CASSHRRPGLATGELFF. The CDR3 DNA reads as TGTGCCAGCAGTCATCGGCGTCCTGGACTAGCCACCGGGGAGCTGTTTTTT.